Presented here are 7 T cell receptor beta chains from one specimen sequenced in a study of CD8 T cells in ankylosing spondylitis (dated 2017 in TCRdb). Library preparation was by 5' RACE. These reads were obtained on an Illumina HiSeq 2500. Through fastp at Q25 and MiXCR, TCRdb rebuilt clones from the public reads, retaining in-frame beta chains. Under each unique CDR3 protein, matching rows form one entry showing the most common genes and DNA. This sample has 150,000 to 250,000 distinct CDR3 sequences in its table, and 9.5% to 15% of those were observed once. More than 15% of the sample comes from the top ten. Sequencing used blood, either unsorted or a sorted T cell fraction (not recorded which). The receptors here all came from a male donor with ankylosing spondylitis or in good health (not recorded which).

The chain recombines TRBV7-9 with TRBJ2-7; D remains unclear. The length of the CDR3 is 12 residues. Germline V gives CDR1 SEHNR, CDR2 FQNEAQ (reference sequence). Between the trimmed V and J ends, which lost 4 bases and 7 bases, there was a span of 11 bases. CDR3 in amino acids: CASSSDVGEQYF. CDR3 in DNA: TGTGCCAGCAGCTCAGACGTGGGTGAGCAGTACTTC. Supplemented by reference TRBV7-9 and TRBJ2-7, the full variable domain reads DTGVSQNPRHKITKRGQNVTFRCDPISEHNRLYWYRQTLGQGPEFLTYFQNEAQLEKSRLLSDRFSAERPKGSFSTLEIQRTEQGDSAMYLCASSSDVGEQYFGPGTRLTVT.

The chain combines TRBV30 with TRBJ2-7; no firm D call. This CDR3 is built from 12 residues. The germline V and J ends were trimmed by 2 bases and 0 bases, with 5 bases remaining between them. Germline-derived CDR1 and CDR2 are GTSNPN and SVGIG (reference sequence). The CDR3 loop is CAWSTDSYEQYF. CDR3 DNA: TGTGCCTGGAGTACCGACTCCTACGAGCAGTACTTC.

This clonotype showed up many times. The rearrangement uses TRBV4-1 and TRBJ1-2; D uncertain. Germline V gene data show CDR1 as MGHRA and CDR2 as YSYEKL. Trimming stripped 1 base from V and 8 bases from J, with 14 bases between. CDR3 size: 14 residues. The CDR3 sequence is CASSQVWRPGGYTF. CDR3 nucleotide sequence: TGCGCCAGCAGCCAAGTGTGGCGTCCGGGGGGCTACACCTTC.

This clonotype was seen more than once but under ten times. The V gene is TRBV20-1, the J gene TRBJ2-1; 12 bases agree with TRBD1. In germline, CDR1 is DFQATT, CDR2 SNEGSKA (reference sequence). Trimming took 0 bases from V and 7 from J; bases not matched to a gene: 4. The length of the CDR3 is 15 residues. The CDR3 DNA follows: TGCAGTGCTAGAGATGGGGGACAGGGGGCAAATGAGCAGTTCTTC. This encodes CSARDGGQGANEQFF.

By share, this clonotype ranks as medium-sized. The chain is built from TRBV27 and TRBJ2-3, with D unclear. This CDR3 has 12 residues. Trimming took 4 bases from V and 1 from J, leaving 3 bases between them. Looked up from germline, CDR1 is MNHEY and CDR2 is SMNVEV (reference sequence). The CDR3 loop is CASSWGTDTQYF. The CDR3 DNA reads TGTGCCAGCAGTTGGGGCACAGATACGCAGTATTTT.

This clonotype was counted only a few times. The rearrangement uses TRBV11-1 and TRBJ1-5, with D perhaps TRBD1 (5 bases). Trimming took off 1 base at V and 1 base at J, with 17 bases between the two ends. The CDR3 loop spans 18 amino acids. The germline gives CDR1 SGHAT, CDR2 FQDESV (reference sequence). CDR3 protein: CASSLEVFGAGSNQPQHF. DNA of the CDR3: TGTGCCAGCAGCTTAGAGGTCTTTGGGGCAGGGAGCAATCAGCCCCAGCATTTT.

Written as DNA, the CDR3 is TGTGCCAGCAGCTTAGCGTGGGAAGCTTGGGGAAATGGCTACACCTTC. Its translation is CASSLAWEAWGNGYTF. This chain joins TRBV7-8 and TRBJ1-2; D not certain. The CDR3 covers 16 residues. Germline CDR1 and CDR2: SGHVS and FQNEAQ. V lost 0 bases and J 6 bases, leaving 17 bases between the germline ends.